The clone carrying this T cell receptor (beta chain) was detected many times. TCRdb called the reads again in MiXCR, with one record for every CDR3 protein. This sample has 150,000 to 200,000 distinct CDR3 sequences, with about 21% found just once. These data belong to a study of T cell repertoires in cytomegalovirus infection. In the study overall: Public TCR beta signatures provided an indication of both CMV infection and a matching HLA type.

Material: PBMCs. This receptor was identified in a human donor in good health (CMV status not recorded). Some clones in this sample may be carry-over from other donors' samples.

The CDR3 coding sequence is TGTGCCAGCAGCTCAGGACAGGGGGCCTGGGGCTACACCTTC. Its translation: CASSSGQGAWGYTF. The chain recombines TRBV7-6 with TRBJ1-2, with 11 bases fitting TRBD1. After removal of 4 bases from V and 8 bases from J, the junction contained 6 bases not matched to a gene. Germline CDR1 and CDR2: SGHVS and FNYEAQ. The CDR3 is made up of 14 amino acids.